Following are 25 T cell receptor beta chains from one sample sequenced in a study of cytomegalovirus exposure and HLA in healthy donors. The PCR had 60 Vbeta and 13 Jbeta primers. Assay used: immunoSEQ multiplex PCR; TCRdb lists only in-frame clones, some missing. The sample holds approximately 150,000 clones, 70% to 85% seen once. The sequenced sample consisted of PBMCs. The origin of the receptors is a man aged 30-40 years in good health and CMV-seropositive.

The chain carries TRBV4-2 and TRBJ2-3, with 13 bases lining up with TRBD2. The V segment lost 3 bases and the J segment 0 bases; nucleotides outside the gene matches: 9. The CDR3 length is 19 residues. The germline V gene encodes CDR1 LGHNA and CDR2 YNFKEQ. The CDR3 DNA reads TGTGCCAGCAGCCAGCTACAGACTAGCGGGGGGACTAGCACAGATACGCAGTATTTT. Encoded protein: CASSQLQTSGGTSTDTQYF.

V gene TRBV6-5 combines with J gene TRBJ2-3, with TRBD1 identical over 7 bases. Germline lookup yields CDR1 MNHEY and CDR2 SVGAGI. The ends lost 2 bases at V and 9 bases at J; junction bases unmatched: 11. The CDR3 consists of 15 residues. Here the CDR3 DNA reads TGTGCCAGCAGTTACGCCAGGGGGAAAATTGGGACGCAGTATTTT. As protein: CASSYARGKIGTQYF.

The table lists this clone with a count of one. The rearrangement links TRBV6-1 to TRBJ1-4; D is ambiguous. Trimming stripped 3 bases from V and 0 bases from J, with 8 bases between. The germline gives CDR1 MNHNS, CDR2 SASEGT. CDR3 length equals 15 residues. The DNA for the CDR3 is TGTGCCAGCAGTGAGCGGGCGGCAACTAATGAAAAACTGTTTTTT. This encodes CASSERAATNEKLFF.

This chain links TRBV6-5 with TRBJ2-7, with 8 bases matching TRBD2. This CDR3 is 14 amino acids long. Trimming removed 7 bases from V and 6 bases from J; junction bases left unmatched: 11. Germline CDR1 and CDR2: MNHEY and SVGAGI. Here the CDR3 reads CASINIAGSFEQYF. The DNA of the CDR3 is TGTGCCAGCATAAACATAGCGGGATCTTTCGAGCAGTACTTC.

The chain joins TRBV27 to TRBJ2-1; 9 bases line up with TRBD2. Germline V gene sequence: CDR1 MNHEY, CDR2 SMNVEV (reference sequence). V shed 7 bases and J 8 bases; nucleotides not matched to a gene: 12. CDR3 length: 15 residues. The CDR3 sequence: CASIGLAGSADEQFF. The CDR3 nucleotides read TGTGCCAGCATCGGGCTAGCGGGGTCCGCGGATGAGCAGTTCTTC.

The gene calls are TRBV11-3 and TRBJ2-7, with D maybe TRBD2 (5 bases). Germline CDR1 is SGHNT and CDR2 is YENEEA. With 5 bases removed from V and 0 bases from J, the gap between germline ends came to 11 bases. This CDR3 is built from 14 residues. CDR3 sequence: CASSPGRGSYEQYF. The CDR3 coding sequence is TGTGCCAGCAGCCCCGGACGGGGCTCCTACGAGCAGTACTTC.

CDR3 sequence reads: CASSPPGGPSYNEQFF. Written as DNA, the CDR3 is TGTGCCAGCAGCCCCCCCGGGGGTCCCTCCTACAATGAGCAGTTCTTC. The V gene is TRBV14, the J gene TRBJ2-1; the D gene is possibly TRBD2 (6 bases). In germline, CDR1 is SGHDN, CDR2 FVKESK. CDR3 length equals 16 residues. Trimming pared 4 bases from V and 0 bases from J, leaving 13 bases between.

The V gene is TRBV29-1, the J gene TRBJ2-5; no clear D gene. Trimming pared 4 bases from V and 1 base from J, leaving 7 bases between. This CDR3 comprises 12 residues. Germline CDR1 is SQVTM and CDR2 is ANQGSEA. The CDR3 reads CSVVAVQETQYF. As DNA, the CDR3 is TGCAGCGTTGTGGCGGTCCAAGAGACCCAGTACTTC.

The J gene is TRBJ2-2, the V gene TRBV6-1; 7 positions match TRBD2. Looked up from germline, CDR1 is MNHNS and CDR2 is SASEGT. The CDR3 covers 15 residues. V lost 7 bases and J lost 2; bases outside the gene matches: 7. CDR3 DNA: TGTGCCAGCATCTCCGGGACTAAAAACACCGGGGAGCTGTTTTTT. Encoded protein: CASISGTKNTGELFF.

This chain joins TRBV10-3 and TRBJ2-2; 12 nucleotides match TRBD1. J was trimmed by 0 bases and V by 6 bases; bases with no gene match: 5. CDR1 is ENHRY and CDR2 is SYGVKD in the germline V gene. The CDR3 is made up of 17 amino acids. CDR3 protein: CAIRGGQGATNTGELFF. In DNA form, the CDR3 reads TGTGCCATCAGAGGGGGACAGGGGGCGACGAACACCGGGGAGCTGTTTTTT.

The chain links TRBV27 to TRBJ1-2, with 11 bases lining up with TRBD1. The CDR3 runs 15 residues. The J segment lost 6 bases and the V segment lost 1 base, leaving 4 bases of the junction unmatched. Germline lookup yields CDR1 MNHEY and CDR2 SMNVEV (reference sequence). The CDR3 loop reads CASSLFGDRGNGYTF. Here the CDR3 DNA reads TGTGCCAGCAGTTTATTCGGGGACAGGGGGAATGGCTACACCTTC.

The V call is TRBV28, the J call TRBJ1-1, with D maybe TRBD1 (5 bases). Per the germline V gene, CDR1 is MDHEN and CDR2 is SYDVKM. V lost 4 bases and J 8 bases, leaving 11 bases between the germline ends. This CDR3 comprises 12 residues. The CDR3 reads CASSSVQVEAFF. CDR3 nucleotide sequence: TGTGCCAGCAGTTCCGTACAGGTAGAAGCTTTCTTT.

The rearrangement joins TRBV28 to TRBJ1-2; maybe TRBD1 (6 bases). V was trimmed by 8 bases and J by 0 bases, leaving 22 bases between them. There are 17 residues in the CDR3. From germline, CDR1 is MDHEN and CDR2 SYDVKM. CDR3 coding DNA: TGTGCCAGCGGGGGAGCTACCGGACAGAGACCTAACTATGGCTACACCTTC. The encoded protein is CASGGATGQRPNYGYTF.

There are a few counts of this clone. The rearrangement joins TRBV12-5 to TRBJ1-1; D not resolved. V was shortened by 8 bases and J by 5 bases, with 12 bases between the two germline ends. This CDR3 is 12 amino acids long. Per the germline V gene, CDR1 is LGHNT and CDR2 is FRNRAP. The CDR3 protein is CASFGSRTEAFF. CDR3 sequence (DNA): TGTGCTAGTTTCGGGAGCAGAACTGAAGCTTTCTTT.

V and J are TRBV30 and TRBJ2-3; maybe TRBD2 (6 bases). Germline V gives CDR1 GTSNPN, CDR2 SVGIG (reference sequence). The V gene lost 7 bases and the J gene lost 4 bases, with 15 bases spanning the gap. There are 13 residues in the CDR3. Written as DNA, the CDR3 is TGTGCCTCGCTCGGCGGGGCCGCAGATACGCAGTATTTT. Translating gives CASLGGAADTQYF.

This clone occurred a few times. The V gene is TRBV6-1, the J gene TRBJ1-4, with D perhaps TRBD1 (5 bases). CDR1 is MNHNS and CDR2 is SASEGT in the germline V gene. The CDR3 contains 15 residues. V was clipped by 6 bases and J by 7 bases, with 18 bases between them. Here the CDR3 reads CASSALQGGVEKLFF. CDR3 in DNA: TGTGCCAGCAGCGCCCTGCAGGGTGGGGTTGAAAAACTGTTTTTT.

This chain uses TRBV7-6 with TRBJ2-5; D uncertain. Trimming shortened V by 2 bases and J by 0 bases, and 13 bases separated the two germline ends. This CDR3 is 16 amino acids long. Germline V gene lookup returns CDR1 SGHVS and CDR2 FNYEAQ. The CDR3 region is CASSLFAAVYQETQYF. DNA for the CDR3: TGTGCCAGCAGCTTATTTGCGGCTGTGTACCAAGAGACCCAGTACTTC.

The chain uses TRBV28 and TRBJ2-7; the match to TRBD1 covers 9 bases. Trimming cost V 6 bases and J 7 bases; bases outside gene matches: 10. CDR1 is MDHEN, CDR2 SYDVKM, per germline. This CDR3 is 14 amino acids long. Here the CDR3 DNA reads TGTGCCAGCAGGGGGGGACAGGGAAGGGAGGAGCAGTACTTC. It is translated as CASRGGQGREEQYF.

This chain uses TRBV7-2 with TRBJ2-7, with 9 bases fitting TRBD1. Unmatched junction bases numbered 4, after V lost 5 bases and J lost 5 bases. Germline V gene sequence: CDR1 SGHTA, CDR2 FQGNSA. CDR3 size: 13 residues. The CDR3 DNA reads TGTGCCAGCAGCCGACAGGGGGGGAACGAGCAGTACTTC. Translation: CASSRQGGNEQYF.

The CDR3 DNA reads as TGTGCCAGCAGCCCATCCCTAGAGAAGTCCTACGAGCAGTACTTC. It codes for CASSPSLEKSYEQYF. The chain uses TRBV6-5 and TRBJ2-5; D is unclear. The J call is uncertain, as TRBJ2-7 better fits the DNA end. This CDR3 spans 15 amino acids. Germline CDR1 reads MNHEY; CDR2 reads SVGAGI.

V usage is TRBV2 and J usage is TRBJ2-3, with TRBD2 matching over 9 bases. The CDR3 contains 15 residues. Germline lookup yields CDR1 SNHLY and CDR2 FYNNEI. The V gene end was trimmed by 4 bases and the J gene end by 5 bases; junction bases not matched to a gene: 7. Here the CDR3 DNA reads TGTGCCAGCAGTGGAGAGGCGGGGGGGATAGATACGCAGTATTTT. Encoded protein: CASSGEAGGIDTQYF.

The J gene is TRBJ2-3, the V gene TRBV19; 10 bases are a match to TRBD1. This CDR3 region has 14 residues. The germline CDR1 and CDR2 sequences are LNHDA and SQIVND (reference sequence). The J segment lost 3 bases and the V segment lost 8 bases, leaving 5 bases of the junction unmatched. CDR3: CASAPGQGTDTQYF. The CDR3 DNA follows: TGTGCCAGTGCCCCGGGACAGGGGACAGATACGCAGTATTTT. The whole variable domain, filled in from reference TRBV19 and TRBJ2-3, reads DGGITQSPKYLFRKEGQNVTLSCEQNLNHDAMYWYRQDPGQGLRLIYYSQIVNDFQKGDIAEGYSVSREKKESFPLTVTSAQKNPTAFYLCASAPGQGTDTQYFGPGTRLTVL.

V usage is TRBV2 and J usage is TRBJ2-2; 9 nucleotides align to TRBD2. V trimming: 2 bases; J trimming: 5 bases; junction bases outside the gene matches: 9. This CDR3 spans 17 amino acids. CDR1 is SNHLY, CDR2 FYNNEI, per germline. The CDR3 protein is CASSESSGGPGTGELFF. In DNA form, the CDR3 reads TGTGCCAGCAGTGAAAGTAGCGGGGGCCCGGGAACCGGGGAGCTGTTTTTT.

The chain joins TRBV6-6 to TRBJ2-2; 11 nucleotides match TRBD2. The trim removed 8 bases at V and 3 bases at J, leaving 5 bases unmatched. From germline, CDR1 is MNHNY and CDR2 SVGAGI (reference sequence). The CDR3 spans 15 residues. The CDR3 DNA follows: TGTGCCAGCGATATAGCGGGGGGGCACACCGGGGAGCTGTTTTTT. Translation: CASDIAGGHTGELFF.

The chain is built from TRBV7-9 and TRBJ1-1, with D possibly being TRBD1 (5 bases). Germline V lookup: CDR1 SEHNR, CDR2 FQNEAQ (reference sequence). With 0 bases removed from V and 4 bases from J, the gap between germline ends came to 12 bases. The CDR3 has 15 residues. CDR3 sequence reads: CASSLAQVVGTEAFF. The CDR3 region has the DNA TGTGCCAGCAGCTTAGCACAGGTAGTTGGCACTGAAGCTTTCTTT.